Listed here are 32 T cell receptor beta chains from one sample, sequenced in a study of blood T cell repertoires in COVID-19 (dated by TCRdb to 2018 to 2021). The library relied on the immunoSEQ multiplex PCR assay. This immuneACCESS table, as held by TCRdb, lists in-frame sequences with V and J called but not all clones. Of the missing ones, under half trace to an unresolved V gene in checked studies; the others have no known cause. The sample table records approximately 270,000 clones; 91% of these occur just once. The biggest ten clones account for 1% to 1.5% of the sample. Sample: PBMCs or T cells enriched from blood (not recorded which). The receptors come from a human donor in a cohort exposed to, infected with or recovered from COVID-19 (not recorded which). The donor label of this sample is uncertain.

The rearrangement joins TRBV19 to TRBJ2-3; 7 nucleotides agree with TRBD2. CDR3 length: 16 amino acids. V lost 5 bases and J lost 1; bases outside the gene matches: 9. Germline V gene lookup returns CDR1 LNHDA and CDR2 SQIVND (reference sequence). Here the CDR3 reads CASSAKTRGGTDTQYF. The CDR3 nucleotides read TGTGCCAGTAGTGCCAAGACCCGGGGGGGCACAGATACGCAGTATTTT.

The genes are TRBV11-2 and TRBJ1-5; 7 positions match TRBD1. The J segment lost 4 bases and the V segment lost 0 bases, leaving 6 bases of the junction unmatched. The CDR3 is 16 residues long. Germline loops: CDR1 SGHAT, CDR2 FQNNGV. The CDR3 DNA reads TGTGCCAGCAGCTTAGAGGGGGGACAGATTAATCAGCCCCAGCATTTT. Amino acids: CASSLEGGQINQPQHF.

CDR3 protein: CASSYYYRGEDYGYTF. CDR3 bases: TGTGCCAGCAGTTACTATTACAGGGGTGAAGACTATGGCTACACCTTC. The V gene is TRBV6-5, the J gene TRBJ1-2, with TRBD1 matching 7 bases. The V gene end was trimmed by 1 base and the J gene end by 3 bases; junction bases not matched to a gene: 8. The CDR3 covers 16 residues. The germline V gene has CDR1 MNHEY and CDR2 SVGAGI.

V is TRBV27 and J is TRBJ1-1, with TRBD1 identical over 8 bases. Germline values: CDR1 MNHEY, CDR2 SMNVEV (reference sequence). CDR3 length: 15 residues. With 5 bases clipped from V and 6 bases from J, the junction kept 11 bases outside the gene matches. The CDR3 DNA reads TGTGCCAGCAGTCCCAGCCTTACAGGGGGTTCTGAAGCTTTCTTT. This gives the protein CASSPSLTGGSEAFF.

The chain recombines TRBV7-6 with TRBJ1-1; D not certain. The CDR3 spans 12 residues. The V and J ends lost 6 bases and 10 bases respectively, with 15 bases between them. The germline gives CDR1 SGHVS, CDR2 FNYEAQ. CDR3 sequence reads: CASSDSGSAAFF. CDR3 sequence (DNA): TGTGCCAGCAGTGACTCGGGGTCTGCAGCTTTCTTT.

This sequence joins TRBV5-1 and TRBJ1-4; TRBD1 aligns across 9 bases. The CDR3 is 16 residues long. Germline-derived CDR1 and CDR2 are SGHRS and YFSETQ. The trim removed 0 bases at V and 7 bases at J, leaving 7 bases unmatched. This CDR3 reads CASSLGTGVPVEKLFF. CDR3 nucleotides: TGCGCCAGCAGCTTGGGGACAGGGGTTCCGGTTGAAAAACTGTTTTTT.

V gene TRBV7-9 combines with J gene TRBJ1-1; 12 nucleotides align to TRBD1. Germline V gene sequence: CDR1 SEHNR, CDR2 FQNEAQ (reference sequence). This CDR3 has 14 residues. J gave up 5 bases and V 5 bases, and 3 bases lay outside the gene matches. This chain's CDR3 is CASSMGQGATEAFF. The CDR3 nucleotides read TGTGCCAGCAGCATGGGACAGGGGGCGACTGAAGCTTTCTTT.

CDR3 sequence: CASRRTGVKDGYTF. CDR3 nucleotides: TGTGCCAGCAGACGGACAGGGGTTAAGGATGGCTACACCTTC. The chain uses TRBV7-8 and TRBJ1-2; the match to TRBD1 covers 9 bases. The V gene's germline CDR1 is SGHVS and CDR2 FQNEAQ. V trimming: 6 bases; J trimming: 6 bases; junction bases outside the gene matches: 8. The CDR3 totals 14 residues.

This clone has only a few counts. The chain employs TRBV9 and TRBJ1-5, with 10 bases lining up with TRBD1. Trimming at V came to 3 bases and at J to 7 bases, leaving 4 bases not matched to a gene. This CDR3 is 14 amino acids long. The germline V gene encodes CDR1 SGDLS and CDR2 YYNGEE. The CDR3 DNA sequence: TGTGCCAGCAGCGGGCGGGACAGGGGACAGCCCCAGCATTTT. Translation gives CASSGRDRGQPQHF.

This chain connects TRBV12-5 to TRBJ1-5, with no clear D. CDR1 LGHNT and CDR2 FRNRAP come from the germline V gene. Trimming cost V 7 bases and J 5 bases, with 15 bases left between them. The CDR3 extends over 14 amino acids. CDR3 amino acids: CASAIEVLDQPQHF. CDR3 sequence (DNA): TGTGCTAGTGCCATTGAGGTCCTAGATCAGCCCCAGCATTTT.

The chain joins TRBV19 to TRBJ1-1; perhaps TRBD1 as D (5 bases). This CDR3 spans 18 amino acids. CDR1 and CDR2 (germline): LNHDA, SQIVND (reference sequence). V shed 4 bases and J shed 4 bases, with 25 bases lying between them. CDR3 sequence: CASSTVGQGGGTGTEAFF. In DNA form, the CDR3 reads TGTGCCAGTAGTACGGTTGGCCAGGGAGGAGGGACGGGCACTGAAGCTTTCTTT.

The chain recombines TRBV4-3 with TRBJ1-1; TRBD1 agrees at 11 bases. Looked up from germline, CDR1 is LGHNA and CDR2 is YSLEER. CDR3 length: 16 amino acids. The V gene end was trimmed by 5 bases and the J gene end by 3 bases; junction bases not matched to a gene: 8. This CDR3 is CASSSDRGRWYTEAFF. CDR3 DNA sequence: TGCGCCAGCAGCTCGGACAGGGGGCGTTGGTACACTGAAGCTTTCTTT.

The genes are TRBV5-1 and TRBJ1-2, with D possibly TRBD1 on 5 matching bases. The CDR3 covers 16 residues. Germline loops: CDR1 SGHRS, CDR2 YFSETQ. Trimming pared 0 bases from V and 4 bases from J, leaving 16 bases between. CDR3: CASSLAYETEFYGYTF. CDR3 in DNA: TGCGCCAGCAGCTTGGCCTACGAGACAGAGTTCTATGGCTACACCTTC. Together with reference TRBV5-1 and TRBJ1-2, the CDR3 gives the full variable domain: KAGVTQTPRYLIKTRGQQVTLSCSPISGHRSVSWYQQTPGQGLQFLFEYFSETQRNKGNFPGRFSGRQFSNSRSEMNVSTLELGDSALYLCASSLAYETEFYGYTFGSGTRLTVV.

The chain employs TRBV28 and TRBJ2-4, with 9 bases fitting TRBD1. The CDR3 consists of 14 residues. Germline loops: CDR1 MDHEN, CDR2 SYDVKM. J was trimmed by 13 bases and V by 4 bases; bases with no gene match: 11. The CDR3 spells CASSSGTGPRGQYF. The CDR3 DNA sequence: TGTGCCAGCAGTTCCGGGACAGGGCCCCGGGGCCAGTACTTC.

The gene calls are TRBV5-4 and TRBJ2-5, with 13 bases identical to TRBD2. Germline V gene lookup returns CDR1 SGHNT and CDR2 YYREEE (reference sequence). V trimming: 4 bases; J trimming: 1 base; junction bases outside the gene matches: 7. The CDR3 has 17 residues. Here the CDR3 reads CASSPRLAGGPQETQYF. The CDR3 region has the DNA TGTGCCAGCAGCCCCCGACTAGCGGGGGGCCCCCAAGAGACCCAGTACTTC.

The chain links TRBV7-3 to TRBJ2-1, with D perhaps TRBD1 (5 bases). Germline CDR1 reads SGHTA; CDR2 reads FQGTGA. The CDR3 covers 14 residues. V lost 2 bases and J lost 1, with 6 bases in between. The chain's CDR3 is CASSLAGSYNEQFF. The CDR3 DNA is TGTGCCAGCAGCTTAGCAGGGTCCTACAATGAGCAGTTCTTC. Using reference TRBV7-3 and TRBJ2-1 for the parts outside the CDR3, the full variable domain is GAGVSQTPSNKVTEKGKYVELRCDPISGHTALYWYRQSLGQGPEFLIYFQGTGAADDSGLPNDRFFAVRPEGSVSTLKIQRTERGDSAVYLCASSLAGSYNEQFFGPGTRLTVL.

The J gene is TRBJ1-4, the V gene TRBV18; 8 bases map to TRBD1. This CDR3 contains 16 residues. Germline loops: CDR1 KGHSH, CDR2 LQKENI. Germline trimming cut 2 bases from V and 8 bases from J; bases unmatched to any gene: 10. Here the CDR3 DNA reads TGTGCCAGCTCACCAAGGGCAGGGGGCAGAGGAGAAAAACTGTTTTTT. It specifies CASSPRAGGRGEKLFF. The variable domain in full, completed from reference TRBV18 and TRBJ1-4, reads NAGVMQNPRHLVRRRGQEARLRCSPMKGHSHVYWYRQLPEEGLKFMVYLQKENIIDESGMPKERFSAEFPKEGPSILRIQQVVRGDSAAYFCASSPRAGGRGEKLFFGSGTQLSVL.

The chain carries TRBV18 and TRBJ2-3, with D possibly matching TRBD2 (6 bases). Trimming left V 3 bases short and J 2 bases short, with 12 bases between. Germline V lookup: CDR1 KGHSH, CDR2 LQKENI. This CDR3 is built from 15 residues. CDR3 DNA sequence: TGTGCCAGCTCACCCTCGGAGGGGACCACAGATACGCAGTATTTT. Amino acid sequence: CASSPSEGTTDTQYF.

For this clone: The junction shows a germline mismatch at one end, possibly a read error. This rearrangement joins TRBV12-3 or TRBV12-4 to TRBJ2-3; D ambiguous. The CDR3 covers 11 residues. CDR3 in amino acids: CASRYADSQYF. Written as DNA, the CDR3 is TGTGCCAGCAGGTACGCAGATTCGCAGTATTTT.

This clone was observed once. V is TRBV5-1 and J is TRBJ2-2; D is undetermined. V dropped 5 bases and J dropped 4 bases, with 12 bases sitting between them. Germline V gives CDR1 SGHRS, CDR2 YFSETQ. The CDR3 has 14 residues. The CDR3 here is CASRVVPGTGELFF. DNA of the CDR3: TGCGCCAGCAGGGTGGTTCCCGGCACCGGGGAGCTGTTTTTT. The variable domain in full, with the rest retrieved from reference TRBV5-1 and TRBJ2-2, is KAGVTQTPRYLIKTRGQQVTLSCSPISGHRSVSWYQQTPGQGLQFLFEYFSETQRNKGNFPGRFSGRQFSNSRSEMNVSTLELGDSALYLCASRVVPGTGELFFGEGSRLTVL.

The CDR3 bases are TGTGCCAGCAGCCAGGGAGGGGGAAGCTATGGCTACACCTTC. Translated: CASSQGGGSYGYTF. The chain carries TRBV3-1 (or the pseudogene TRBV3-2) and TRBJ1-2, with a weak D call TRBD1 (6 bases). Germline values: CDR1 LGHDT, CDR2 YNNKEL (reference sequence). Trimming shortened V by 3 bases and J by 4 bases, and 12 bases separated the two germline ends. The CDR3 contains 14 residues.

V is TRBV6-5 and J is TRBJ1-1; 8 bases agree with TRBD1. This CDR3 has 13 residues. Germline CDR1 and CDR2: MNHEY and SVGAGI. The V gene end was trimmed by 8 bases and the J gene end by 11 bases; junction bases not matched to a gene: 13. The CDR3 DNA sequence: TGTGCCAGCGAAGAGGTGGACAGGGCGTTGGCTTTCTTT. It encodes CASEEVDRALAFF.

The table lists this clone with a count of one. This chain uses TRBV11-1 with TRBJ2-5; no firm D call. CDR3 length: 13 amino acids. The germline CDR1 and CDR2 sequences are SGHAT and FQDESV (reference sequence). V lost 3 bases and J 2 bases, leaving 7 bases between the germline ends. The CDR3 spells CASSFSRQETQYF. The CDR3 region has the DNA TGTGCCAGCAGCTTTTCGAGACAAGAGACCCAGTACTTC.

The V call is TRBV4-1, the J call TRBJ1-1; TRBD1 agrees at 7 bases. CDR3 length equals 19 residues. Germline V lookup: CDR1 MGHRA, CDR2 YSYEKL. The V and J ends lost 2 bases and 3 bases, in that order; junction bases with no gene match: 18. The CDR3 DNA follows: TGCGCCAGCAGCCAACCCCCACTTCGACAGGGTAAGACGGACACTGAAGCTTTCTTT. This encodes CASSQPPLRQGKTDTEAFF.

In this sample, this clone turned up a few times. V is TRBV5-1 and J is TRBJ1-3; unclear D gene. This CDR3 contains 13 residues. V shed 4 bases and J shed 7 bases, with 12 bases lying between them. Per the germline V gene, CDR1 is SGHRS and CDR2 is YFSETQ. CDR3 in amino acids: CASSPGVRNTIYF. For the CDR3, the DNA is TGCGCCAGCAGCCCGGGAGTGAGGAACACCATATATTTT.

This clone has only one observation. V usage is TRBV6-5 and J usage is TRBJ1-1, with D perhaps TRBD1 (6 bases). V gave up 0 bases and J gave up 7 bases, with 15 bases separating them. This CDR3 region has 15 residues. Looked up from germline, CDR1 is MNHEY and CDR2 is SVGAGI. The CDR3 sequence: CASSYSGALKGEAFF. The DNA of the CDR3 is TGTGCCAGCAGTTACTCGGGGGCACTGAAGGGTGAAGCTTTCTTT.

V usage is TRBV11-2 and J usage is TRBJ2-1; 7 nucleotides match TRBD1. This CDR3 contains 14 residues. Germline V CDR1 and CDR2: SGHAT, FQNNGV. V dropped 5 bases and J dropped 4; count of bases not matched to a gene: 5. In DNA, the CDR3 is TGTGCCAGCAGCCCCGGACAGGCGTACAATGAGCAGTTCTTC. This sequence encodes CASSPGQAYNEQFF. Based on the CDR3 plus reference TRBV11-2 and TRBJ2-1, the full variable domain is EAGVAQSPRYKIIEKRQSVAFWCNPISGHATLYWYQQILGQGPKLLIQFQNNGVVDDSQLPKDRFSAERLKGVDSTLKIQPAKLEDSAVYLCASSPGQAYNEQFFGPGTRLTVL.

The chain employs TRBV6-5 and TRBJ1-1; D remains unclear. Trimming stripped 7 bases from V and 2 bases from J, with 17 bases between. The CDR3 totals 15 residues. Germline V gene lookup returns CDR1 MNHEY and CDR2 SVGAGI. The CDR3 spells CASTSGGSLNTEAFF. The CDR3 DNA sequence: TGTGCCAGCACCAGCGGAGGCTCCCTTAACACTGAAGCTTTCTTT.

This rearrangement joins TRBV13 to TRBJ2-3; D gene ambiguous. CDR3 length: 13 amino acids. Germline V gene sequence: CDR1 PRHDT, CDR2 FYEKMQ (reference sequence). V was clipped by 3 bases and J by 0 bases, with 4 bases between them. The CDR3 DNA follows: TGTGCCAGCAGCTTCATTAGCACAGATACGCAGTATTTT. Protein: CASSFISTDTQYF.

The table lists this clone with a few counts. The rearrangement uses TRBV29-1 and TRBJ1-1, with D perhaps TRBD1 (5 bases). The V end lost 2 bases, the J end lost 3 bases, and 13 bases lay between the germline ends. The CDR3 contains 14 residues. Looked up from germline, CDR1 is SQVTM and CDR2 is ANQGSEA. CDR3 DNA sequence: TGCAGCGTTGAAAGGGGAGGGATTGACACTGAAGCTTTCTTT. This encodes CSVERGGIDTEAFF.

The V gene is TRBV12-3 or TRBV12-4, the J gene TRBJ1-2; D remains ambiguous. Trimming stripped 1 base from V and 7 bases from J, with 10 bases between. The CDR3 runs to 13 residues. CDR3 coding DNA: TGTGCCAGCAGTTTAGAGCGGGAGAGTGGCTACACCTTC. This encodes CASSLERESGYTF.

The chain joins TRBV27 to TRBJ1-5; D is undetermined. The CDR3 totals 14 residues. Germline lookup yields CDR1 MNHEY and CDR2 SMNVEV (reference sequence). Between the trimmed V and J ends, which lost 5 bases and 11 bases, there was a span of 19 bases. The CDR3 nucleotides are TGTGCCAGCAGTCCCCCGGGGAAAGTAGCCGCCCAGCATTTT. Translated, it gives CASSPPGKVAAQHF.